This T cell receptor (beta chain) came from a study of blood T cell repertoires in COVID-19. Study-wide background: There were acute and convalescent COVID-19 samples, and they came from the United States, Italy and Spain.

Per the authors' pipeline: The assay estimated nucleated cells by amplifying reference gene primers. The data were produced by immunoSEQ multiplex PCR, yet TCRdb's version contains in-frame clones alone and is incomplete. That table gives V, J and clone size, and the DNA gave D and trimming. The repertoire has 400,000 to 450,000 clones, around 91% of them found once; the top ten carry 0.55% to 0.75%. Germline assignment: CDR1 SNHLY and CDR2 FYNNEI. There are 16 residues in the CDR3. Trimming shortened V by 1 base and J by 4 bases, and 13 bases separated the two germline ends. Participants came from roughly 25 US areas, aged about 18 to 100 years. Cohort 3 donors were reported recovered after two negative PCRs, clearance, or symptom resolution.

Sequenced: PBMCs or T cells enriched from blood (not recorded which). The TCR was taken from a man aged 18 to 30 who had recovered from COVID-19. The J gene is TRBJ1-4, the V gene TRBV2, with a possible D match to TRBD1 (5 bases). The CDR3 region has the DNA TGTGCCAGCAGTGAAGGGCCCACCCAGGGTAATGAAAAACTGTTTTTT. Amino acids: CASSEGPTQGNEKLFF.